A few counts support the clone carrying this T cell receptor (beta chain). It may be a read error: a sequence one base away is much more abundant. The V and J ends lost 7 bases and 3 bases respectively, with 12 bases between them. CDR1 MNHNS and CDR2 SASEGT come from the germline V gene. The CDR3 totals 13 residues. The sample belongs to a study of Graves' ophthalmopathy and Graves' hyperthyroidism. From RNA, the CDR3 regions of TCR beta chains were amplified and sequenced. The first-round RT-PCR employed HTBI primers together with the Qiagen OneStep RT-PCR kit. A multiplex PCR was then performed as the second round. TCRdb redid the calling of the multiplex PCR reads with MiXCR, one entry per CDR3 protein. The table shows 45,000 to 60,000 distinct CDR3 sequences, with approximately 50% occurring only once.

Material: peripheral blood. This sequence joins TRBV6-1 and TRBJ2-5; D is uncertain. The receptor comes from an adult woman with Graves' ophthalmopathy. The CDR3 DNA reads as TGTGCCAGCACACCGAGAATAAAAGAGACCCAGTACTTC. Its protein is CASTPRIKETQYF.